The 27 T cell receptor beta chains presented below share a single source sample, sequenced in a study of T cell responses to AZD1222 COVID-19 vaccine (dated by TCRdb to the early 2020s). The time point label here, explained by the study, means: baseline before first vaccination. Receptor libraries were prepared by the immunoSEQ multiplex PCR assay. In TCRdb, the immuneACCESS table is reduced to in-frame sequences with V and J assigned. These tables do not hold every clone; where another copy was compared, an unresolved V gene accounts for under half, and the others remain unexplained. The sample contains about 88,000 clones, around 90% of them found a single time. 5% to 5.5% of the sample goes to the ten largest clones. This material consisted of peripheral blood, taken on day 0 of AZD1222 vaccination. The receptors were sampled from an adult in good health.

The rearrangement uses TRBV6-2 or TRBV6-3 and TRBJ2-1; D unresolved. The CDR3 is 12 residues long. CDR1 is MNHEY, CDR2 SVGEGT, per germline. V gave up 3 bases and J gave up 11 bases, with 11 bases separating them. The CDR3 region is CASSYGWLQQFF. DNA of the CDR3: TGTGCCAGCAGTTATGGCTGGCTTCAGCAGTTCTTC.

The V and J genes are TRBV7-3 and TRBJ1-1; D gene unclear. Germline loops: CDR1 SGHTA, CDR2 FQGTGA. The CDR3 runs 13 residues. V was clipped by 8 bases and J by 8 bases, with 18 bases between them. The CDR3 sequence: CASSSSGYTEAFF. In DNA, the CDR3 is TGTGCCAGCTCCTCTAGTGGGTATACGGAAGCTTTCTTT.

The chain uses TRBV6-5 and TRBJ1-6; 7 bases line up with TRBD1. This CDR3 spans 16 amino acids. V gave up 0 bases and J gave up 5 bases; unmatched junction bases: 4. Germline CDR1 reads MNHEY; CDR2 reads SVGAGI. The CDR3 sequence: CASSYSSQGDNSPLHF. CDR3 coding DNA: TGTGCCAGCAGTTACTCATCCCAGGGGGATAATTCACCCCTCCACTTT.

The count of this clone is one. The chain couples TRBV27 to TRBJ1-4, with unresolved D. V lost 6 bases to trimming and J lost 1 base, with 6 bases between them. The CDR3 runs to 13 residues. Germline V gives CDR1 MNHEY, CDR2 SMNVEV (reference sequence). CDR3 bases: TGTGCCAGCAGGAGGGAAACTAATGAAAAACTGTTTTTT. Amino acids: CASRRETNEKLFF.

This rearrangement joins TRBV28 to TRBJ1-1; a possible D gene is TRBD1 (6 bases). CDR1 and CDR2 from the germline V gene are MDHEN and SYDVKM. This CDR3 is built from 13 residues. For the CDR3, the DNA is TGTGCGGTCCGGGGGCCCTTGAACACTGAAGCTTTCTTT. It yields the protein CAVRGPLNTEAFF. The full variable domain, its missing parts supplied by reference TRBV28 and TRBJ1-1, is DVKVTQSSRYLVKRTGEKVFLECVQDMDHENMFWYRQDPGLGLRLIYFSYDVKMKEKGDIPEGYSVSREKKERFSLILESASTNQTSMYLCAVRGPLNTEAFFGQGTRLTVV.

The J gene is TRBJ1-1, the V gene TRBV19; D unclear. CDR1 LNHDA and CDR2 SQIVND come from the germline V gene (reference sequence). Trimming stripped 5 bases from V and 10 bases from J, with 17 bases between. The CDR3 covers 13 residues. The CDR3 here is CASSQIGRFSAFF. The CDR3 region has the DNA TGTGCCAGTAGTCAGATAGGACGGTTCTCAGCTTTCTTT.

The chain recombines TRBV2 with TRBJ2-7, with TRBD2 matching 10 bases. CDR1 is SNHLY, CDR2 FYNNEI, per germline. J lost 7 bases, V lost 4 bases, and 7 bases had no gene match. CDR3 length: 14 residues. The CDR3 loop reads CASSGLAGAREQYF. The DNA of the CDR3 is TGTGCCAGCAGTGGGCTAGCGGGAGCAAGGGAGCAGTACTTC.

This rearrangement joins TRBV18 to TRBJ2-2; D is possibly TRBD2 (6 bases). The CDR3 length is 15 residues. V gave up 0 bases and J gave up 5 bases, with 10 bases separating them. Germline lookup yields CDR1 KGHSH and CDR2 LQKENI. The CDR3 DNA is TGTGCCAGCTCACCACCGTCTGGGGGGACCGGGGAGCTGTTTTTT. This encodes CASSPPSGGTGELFF.

The CDR3 sequence is CASSQRRNRGSMWEAYEQYF. The CDR3 bases are TGTGCCAGCAGCCAAAGAAGGAACAGGGGGTCGATGTGGGAGGCCTACGAGCAGTACTTC. The V and J genes are TRBV27 and TRBJ2-7; TRBD1 matches 8 bases. The CDR3 consists of 20 residues. With 6 bases clipped from V and 2 bases from J, the junction kept 24 bases outside the gene matches. Per the germline V gene, CDR1 is MNHEY and CDR2 is SMNVEV (reference sequence).

The chain couples TRBV19 to TRBJ2-7; 14 bases fit TRBD2. V was pared by 4 bases and J by 5 bases, with 16 bases of the junction left unmatched. The CDR3 spans 19 residues. Germline V gene sequence: CDR1 LNHDA, CDR2 SQIVND (reference sequence). The CDR3 DNA reads as TGTGCCAGTAGTAAGACAGGGGCCGGGACTAGCGGGAGAGGCAACGAGCAGTACTTC. It translates to CASSKTGAGTSGRGNEQYF.

The rearrangement uses TRBV6-5 and TRBJ2-1; the match to TRBD2 covers 14 bases. Per the germline V gene, CDR1 is MNHEY and CDR2 is SVGAGI. The trim removed 4 bases at V and 8 bases at J, leaving 7 bases unmatched. This CDR3 has 16 amino acids. The CDR3: CASSSGTSGSTDEQFF. The CDR3 DNA reads TGTGCCAGCAGTTCTGGGACTAGCGGGAGTACGGATGAGCAGTTCTTC.

The gene calls are TRBV2 and TRBJ2-5, with D possibly TRBD1 on 6 matching bases. Germline CDR1 reads SNHLY; CDR2 reads FYNNEI. Trimming removed 5 bases from V and 5 bases from J, with 9 bases in between. This CDR3 has 12 amino acids. CDR3 bases: TGTGCCAGCAGTACAGGGTTCGAGACCCAGTACTTC. Its protein product is CASSTGFETQYF.

This clone has more than one count but fewer than ten. This chain connects TRBV28 to TRBJ2-7, with TRBD2 matching over 7 bases. Germline V gives CDR1 MDHEN, CDR2 SYDVKM. J was trimmed by 3 bases and V by 7 bases; bases with no gene match: 9. The length of the CDR3 is 14 residues. The CDR3 here is CASTRWEGRYEQYF. As DNA, the CDR3 is TGTGCCAGCACAAGGTGGGAGGGCCGCTACGAGCAGTACTTC.

This clone was counted once. The chain couples TRBV7-3 to TRBJ2-1; D gene unclear. The CDR3 totals 13 residues. Trimming took 4 bases from V and 1 from J, leaving 5 bases between them. Per the germline V gene, CDR1 is SGHTA and CDR2 is FQGTGA. CDR3 amino acids: CASSSQSYNEQFF. The DNA of the CDR3 is TGTGCCAGCAGCTCCCAGTCCTACAATGAGCAGTTCTTC.

The V call is TRBV28, the J call TRBJ1-3; TRBD1 is a possible D gene (5 bases). This CDR3 comprises 14 residues. V shed 4 bases and J shed 0 bases, with 7 bases lying between them. Germline V gene lookup returns CDR1 MDHEN and CDR2 SYDVKM. This chain's CDR3 is CASSWTYSGNTIYF. The CDR3 DNA sequence: TGTGCCAGCAGTTGGACATACTCTGGAAACACCATATATTTT.

The chain carries TRBV2 and TRBJ1-1, with D possibly being TRBD1 (5 bases). V gave up 6 bases and J gave up 12 bases, with 17 bases separating them. Germline V gene lookup returns CDR1 SNHLY and CDR2 FYNNEI. The CDR3 is made up of 12 amino acids. CDR3 DNA: TGTGCCAGCAGCGCTCAGACAGAGGAATCTTTCTTT. Translation gives CASSAQTEESFF. Supplemented by reference TRBV2 and TRBJ1-1, the full variable domain reads EPEVTQTPSHQVTQMGQEVILRCVPISNHLYFYWYRQILGQKVEFLVSFYNNEISEKSEIFDDQFSVERPDGSNFTLKIRSTKLEDSAMYFCASSAQTEESFFGQGTRLTVV.

This sequence joins TRBV27 and TRBJ2-3, with D tentatively TRBD1 (5 bases). This CDR3 comprises 16 residues. Germline V gives CDR1 MNHEY, CDR2 SMNVEV (reference sequence). V gave up 1 base and J gave up 4 bases, with 15 bases separating them. The chain's CDR3 is CASSLWGRVLADTQYF. The CDR3 nucleotides read TGTGCCAGCAGTTTATGGGGCAGGGTGTTGGCAGATACGCAGTATTTT.

The chain couples TRBV2 to TRBJ1-2; D ambiguous. CDR1 is SNHLY and CDR2 is FYNNEI in the germline V gene. V shed 6 bases and J shed 4 bases, with 15 bases lying between them. CDR3 length equals 14 residues. The CDR3 DNA reads TGTGCCAGCAGAAATTCCTTGGGCGGCTATGGCTACACCTTC. Protein sequence: CASRNSLGGYGYTF.

This sequence joins TRBV5-1 and TRBJ2-1, with TRBD1 as a possible D gene (6 bases). V lost 0 bases to trimming and J lost 9 bases, with 19 bases between them. The CDR3 runs 16 residues. The germline V gene encodes CDR1 SGHRS and CDR2 YFSETQ. The chain's CDR3 is CASSLVPPGQAGEQFF. DNA for the CDR3: TGCGCCAGCAGCTTGGTACCTCCGGGACAAGCCGGTGAGCAGTTCTTC.

The rearrangement joins TRBV6-1 to TRBJ2-7; no clear D. Germline V lookup: CDR1 MNHNS, CDR2 SASEGT. Trimming took off 2 bases at V and 3 bases at J, with 5 bases between the two ends. The CDR3 extends over 12 amino acids. The DNA of the CDR3 is TGTGCCAGCAGTGAAAGTGGCTACGAGCAGTACTTC. Amino acids: CASSESGYEQYF.

The rearrangement links TRBV6-4 to TRBJ2-1; D remains ambiguous. Germline V lookup: CDR1 MRHNA, CDR2 SNTAGT. Trimming stripped 0 bases from V and 3 bases from J, with 6 bases between. This CDR3 has 14 residues. CDR3 nucleotides: TGTGCCAGCAGTGACTCGAAGGGCTACAATGAGCAGTTCTTC. Protein product: CASSDSKGYNEQFF.

The chain carries TRBV29-1 and TRBJ2-7, with 7 bases identical to TRBD1. Germline V CDR1 and CDR2: SQVTM, ANQGSEA. CDR3 length: 12 residues. The trim removed 6 bases at V and 3 bases at J, leaving 5 bases unmatched. CDR3 nucleotides: TGCAGCGTCGCGACAGGGAACTACGAGCAGTACTTC. Amino acids: CSVATGNYEQYF.

The chain employs TRBV4-2 and TRBJ2-1; D perhaps matches TRBD1 (6 bases). V lost 0 bases to trimming and J lost 6 bases, with 12 bases between them. Germline V gene data show CDR1 as LGHNA and CDR2 as YNFKEQ. The CDR3 extends over 15 amino acids. CDR3 bases: TGTGCCAGCAGCCAAGAAGGGGGTGGGCCCAATGAGCAGTTCTTC. This encodes CASSQEGGGPNEQFF.

V is TRBV30 and J is TRBJ1-5; 8 positions agree with TRBD1. Germline V gives CDR1 GTSNPN, CDR2 SVGIG (reference sequence). This CDR3 region has 13 residues. Losses at the gene ends were 0 bases for V and 9 bases for J; bases not matched to a gene: 4. Here the CDR3 reads CAWSVIDRGPQHF. In DNA form, the CDR3 reads TGTGCCTGGAGTGTAATAGACAGGGGGCCCCAGCATTTT.

The CDR3 sequence is CASSPPIFGNTIYF. For the CDR3, the DNA is TGTGCCAGCAGCCCACCCATTTTTGGAAACACCATATATTTT. The gene calls are TRBV28 and TRBJ1-3; no clear D gene. The CDR3 loop spans 14 amino acids. Trimming removed 6 bases from V and 3 bases from J, with 12 bases in between. Per germline, CDR1 MDHEN and CDR2 SYDVKM.

This clone was observed a handful of times. DNA for the CDR3: TGTGCCAGCAGGGGGGAAGGGGGCGCAAGGACCGGGGAGCTGTTTTTT. This sequence encodes CASRGEGGARTGELFF. The gene calls are TRBV7-8 and TRBJ2-2, with 7 bases fitting TRBD1. After removal of 6 bases from V and 5 bases from J, the junction contained 12 bases not matched to a gene. Germline V CDR1 and CDR2: SGHVS, FQNEAQ. The CDR3 is made up of 16 amino acids.

The chain joins TRBV11-2 to TRBJ1-1; 7 bases are shared with TRBD1. The germline V gene encodes CDR1 SGHAT and CDR2 FQNNGV. V shed 6 bases, J shed 3 bases, and the junction held 13 bases outside the gene matches. The CDR3 has 16 residues. CDR3 nucleotides: TGTGCCAGCAGGCCTATTTCCGGGACAGTAGACACTGAAGCTTTCTTT. Residues: CASRPISGTVDTEAFF.